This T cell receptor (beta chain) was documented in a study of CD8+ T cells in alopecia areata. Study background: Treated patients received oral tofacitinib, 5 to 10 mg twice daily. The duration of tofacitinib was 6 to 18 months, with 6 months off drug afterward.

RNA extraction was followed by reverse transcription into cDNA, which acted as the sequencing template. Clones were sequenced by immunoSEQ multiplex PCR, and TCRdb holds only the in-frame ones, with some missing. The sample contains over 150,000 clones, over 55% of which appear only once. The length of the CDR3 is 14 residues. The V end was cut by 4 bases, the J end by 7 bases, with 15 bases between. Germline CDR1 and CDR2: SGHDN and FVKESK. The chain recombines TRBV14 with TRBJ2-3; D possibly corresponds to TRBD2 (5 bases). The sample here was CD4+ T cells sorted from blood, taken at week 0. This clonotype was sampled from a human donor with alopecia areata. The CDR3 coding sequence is TGTGCCAGCAGCCCTGGGAGAGGCGTTTATACGCAGTATTTT. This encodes CASSPGRGVYTQYF.